This T cell receptor beta chain was identified in a study of shared clonotypes between healthy human individuals. Donors were Caucasian adults residing in Nashville, Tennessee, USA. Turning to this clone: What it binds is not known.

Study findings and constraints: It was only blood that was sampled, and tissue repertoires likely differ.

TCRdb's copy holds only in-frame clones and misses some; the assay was immunoSEQ multiplex PCR. The table shows around 1.6 million clones, with 98% occurring only once. The sequencing sample was made of naive CD4+ T cells sorted from blood. As to subset: CD45RA+ positively selected. This receptor was obtained from a man aged 30 to 39 in good health.

CDR3 in DNA: TGTGCCAGCAGCTTAGCGGGGTTACAAGAGACCCAGTACTTC. The encoded protein is CASSLAGLQETQYF. The genes are TRBV7-2 and TRBJ2-5, with D hard to call. Germline CDR1 reads SGHTA; CDR2 reads FQGNSA. The CDR3 spans 14 residues. V was pared by 0 bases and J by 2 bases, with 7 bases between. The entire variable domain, with the rest obtained from reference TRBV7-2 and TRBJ2-5, is as follows: GAGVSQSPSNKVTEKGKDVELRCDPISGHTALYWYRQSLGQGLEFLIYFQGNSAPDKSGLPSDRFSAERTGGSVSTLTIQRTQQEDSAVYLCASSLAGLQETQYFGPGTRLLVL.